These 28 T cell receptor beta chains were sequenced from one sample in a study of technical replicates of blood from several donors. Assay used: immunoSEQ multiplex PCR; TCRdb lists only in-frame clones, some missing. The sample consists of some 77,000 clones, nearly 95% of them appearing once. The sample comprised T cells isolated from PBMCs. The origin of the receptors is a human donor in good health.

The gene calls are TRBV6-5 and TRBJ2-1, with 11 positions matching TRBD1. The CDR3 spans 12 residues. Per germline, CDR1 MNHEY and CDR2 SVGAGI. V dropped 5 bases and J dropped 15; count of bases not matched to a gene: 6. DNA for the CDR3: TGTGCCAGCAGTCAAGGACAGGGGGCTTTGTTCTTC. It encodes CASSQGQGALFF.

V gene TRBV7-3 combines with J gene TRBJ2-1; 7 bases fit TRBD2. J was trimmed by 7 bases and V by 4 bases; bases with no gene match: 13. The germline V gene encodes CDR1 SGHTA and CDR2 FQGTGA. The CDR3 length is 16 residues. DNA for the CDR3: TGTGCCAGCAGCTCCCGGGGGGACCCCGGGAATAATGAGCAGTTCTTC. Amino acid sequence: CASSSRGDPGNNEQFF.

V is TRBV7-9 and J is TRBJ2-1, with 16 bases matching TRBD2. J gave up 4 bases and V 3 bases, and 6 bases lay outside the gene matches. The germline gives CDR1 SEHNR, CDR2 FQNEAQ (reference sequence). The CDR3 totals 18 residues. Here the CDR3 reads CASSFPGLAGGPYNEQFF. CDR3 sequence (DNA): TGTGCCAGCAGCTTTCCGGGACTAGCGGGAGGGCCTTACAATGAGCAGTTCTTC.

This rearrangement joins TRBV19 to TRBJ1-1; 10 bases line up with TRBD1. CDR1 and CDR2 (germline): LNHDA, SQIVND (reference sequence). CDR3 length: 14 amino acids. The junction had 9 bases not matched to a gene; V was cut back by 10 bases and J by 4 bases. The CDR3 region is CATAQGQGTTEAFF. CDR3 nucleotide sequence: TGTGCCACCGCCCAGGGACAGGGGACCACTGAAGCTTTCTTT.

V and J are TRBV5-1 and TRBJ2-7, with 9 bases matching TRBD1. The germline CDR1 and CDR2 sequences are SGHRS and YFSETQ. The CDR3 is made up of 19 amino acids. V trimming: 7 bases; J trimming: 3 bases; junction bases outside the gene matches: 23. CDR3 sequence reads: CASYIGLVGLGTGRYEQYF. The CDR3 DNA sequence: TGCGCCAGCTATATCGGGTTAGTTGGCTTGGGGACAGGGCGCTACGAGCAGTACTTC.

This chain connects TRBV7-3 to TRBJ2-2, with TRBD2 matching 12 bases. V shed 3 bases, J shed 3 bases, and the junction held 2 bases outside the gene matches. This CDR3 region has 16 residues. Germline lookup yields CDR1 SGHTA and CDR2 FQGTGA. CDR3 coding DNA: TGTGCCAGCAGCTTCGGACTAGCGGGGTACACCGGGGAGCTGTTTTTT. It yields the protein CASSFGLAGYTGELFF.

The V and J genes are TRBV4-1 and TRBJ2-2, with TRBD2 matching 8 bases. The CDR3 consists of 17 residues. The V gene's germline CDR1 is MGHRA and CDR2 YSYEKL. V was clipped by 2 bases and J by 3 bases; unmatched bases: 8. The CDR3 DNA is TGCGCCAGCAGCCAAATCAGCGGGAGAATTGACACCGGGGAGCTGTTTTTT. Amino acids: CASSQISGRIDTGELFF.

The CDR3 DNA reads as TGTGCCAGCAAGGCAGGGGCTGAAGAGCAGTACTTC. It codes for CASKAGAEEQYF. The chain is built from TRBV6-1 and TRBJ2-7; tentative D call: TRBD1 (6 bases). Germline V CDR1 and CDR2: MNHNS, SASEGT. Trimming left V 7 bases short and J 7 bases short, with 14 bases between. The CDR3 runs 12 residues.

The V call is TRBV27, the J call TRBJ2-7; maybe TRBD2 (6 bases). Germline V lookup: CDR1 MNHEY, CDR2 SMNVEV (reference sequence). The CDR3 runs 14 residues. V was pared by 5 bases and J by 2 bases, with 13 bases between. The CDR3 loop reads CASSLGWGAYEQYF. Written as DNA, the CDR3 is TGTGCCAGCAGTCTAGGCTGGGGGGCCTACGAGCAGTACTTC.

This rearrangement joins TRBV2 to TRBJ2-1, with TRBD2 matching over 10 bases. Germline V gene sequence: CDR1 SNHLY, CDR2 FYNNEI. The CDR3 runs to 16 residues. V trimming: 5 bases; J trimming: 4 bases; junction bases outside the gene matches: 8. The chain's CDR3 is CASSSHVAGGYNEQFF. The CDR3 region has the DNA TGTGCCAGCAGTAGTCATGTAGCGGGAGGTTACAATGAGCAGTTCTTC.

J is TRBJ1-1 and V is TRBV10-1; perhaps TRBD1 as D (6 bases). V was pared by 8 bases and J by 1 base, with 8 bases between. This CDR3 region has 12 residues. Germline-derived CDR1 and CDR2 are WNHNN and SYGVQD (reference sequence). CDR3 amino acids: CASAGENTEAFF. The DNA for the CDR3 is TGCGCCAGCGCAGGGGAGAACACTGAAGCTTTCTTT.

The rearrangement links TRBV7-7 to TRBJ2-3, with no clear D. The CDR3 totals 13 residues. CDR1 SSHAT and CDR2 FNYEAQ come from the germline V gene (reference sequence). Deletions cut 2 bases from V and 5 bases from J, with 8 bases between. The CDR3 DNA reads TGTGCCAGCAGCTTAAAATCAGTAGATACGCAGTATTTT. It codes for CASSLKSVDTQYF.

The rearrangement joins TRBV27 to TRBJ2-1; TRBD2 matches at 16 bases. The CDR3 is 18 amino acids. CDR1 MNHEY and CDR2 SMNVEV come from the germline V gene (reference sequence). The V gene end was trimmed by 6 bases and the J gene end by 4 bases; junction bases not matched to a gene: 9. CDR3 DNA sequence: TGTGCCAGCAGACCGGGACTAGCGGGAGGGGGACGATACAATGAGCAGTTCTTC. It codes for CASRPGLAGGGRYNEQFF.

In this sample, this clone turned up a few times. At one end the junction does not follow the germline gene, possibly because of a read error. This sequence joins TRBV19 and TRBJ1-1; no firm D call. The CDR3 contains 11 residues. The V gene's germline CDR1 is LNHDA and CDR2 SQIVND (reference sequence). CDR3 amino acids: CASSMSGFRRF. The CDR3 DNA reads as TGTGCCAGTAGTATGTCAGGATTTAGGAGGTTT.

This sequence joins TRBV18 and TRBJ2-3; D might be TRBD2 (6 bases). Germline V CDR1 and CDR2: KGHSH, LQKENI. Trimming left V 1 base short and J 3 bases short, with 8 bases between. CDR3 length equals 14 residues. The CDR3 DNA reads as TGTGCCAGCTCACCACTCGGGAGAACAGATACGCAGTATTTT. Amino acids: CASSPLGRTDTQYF. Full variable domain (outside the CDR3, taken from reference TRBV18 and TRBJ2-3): NAGVMQNPRHLVRRRGQEARLRCSPMKGHSHVYWYRQLPEEGLKFMVYLQKENIIDESGMPKERFSAEFPKEGPSILRIQQVVRGDSAAYFCASSPLGRTDTQYFGPGTRLTVL.

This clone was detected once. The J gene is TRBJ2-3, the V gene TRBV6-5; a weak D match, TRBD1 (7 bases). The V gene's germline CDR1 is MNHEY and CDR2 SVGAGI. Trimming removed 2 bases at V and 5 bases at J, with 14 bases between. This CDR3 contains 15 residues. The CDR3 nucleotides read TGTGCCAGCAGTTACGCAGGGGGGCGCGTAGATACGCAGTATTTT. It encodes CASSYAGGRVDTQYF.

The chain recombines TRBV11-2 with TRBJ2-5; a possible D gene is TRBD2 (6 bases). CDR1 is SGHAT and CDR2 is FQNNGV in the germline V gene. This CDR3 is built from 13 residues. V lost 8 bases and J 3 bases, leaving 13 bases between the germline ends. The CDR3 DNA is TGTGCCAGCCTTTGGTCGGGGGAAGAGACCCAGTACTTC. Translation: CASLWSGEETQYF.

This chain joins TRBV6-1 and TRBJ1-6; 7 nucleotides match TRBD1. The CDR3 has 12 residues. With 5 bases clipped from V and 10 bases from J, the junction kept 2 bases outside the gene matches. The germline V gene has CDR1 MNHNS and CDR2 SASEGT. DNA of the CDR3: TGTGCCAGCAGTACAGGGGACTCACCCCTCCACTTT. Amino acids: CASSTGDSPLHF.

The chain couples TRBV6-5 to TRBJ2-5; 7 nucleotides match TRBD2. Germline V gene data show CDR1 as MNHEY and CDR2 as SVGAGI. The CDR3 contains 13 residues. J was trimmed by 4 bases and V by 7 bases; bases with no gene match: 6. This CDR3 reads CASIGPGGETQYF. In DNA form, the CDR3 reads TGTGCCAGCATTGGCCCGGGGGGAGAGACCCAGTACTTC.

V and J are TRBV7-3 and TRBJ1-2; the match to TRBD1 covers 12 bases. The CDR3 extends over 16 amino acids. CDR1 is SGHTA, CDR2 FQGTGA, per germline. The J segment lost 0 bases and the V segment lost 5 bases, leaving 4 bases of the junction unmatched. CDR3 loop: CASSLGQGAPNYGYTF. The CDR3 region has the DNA TGTGCCAGCAGCCTGGGACAGGGGGCGCCTAACTATGGCTACACCTTC.

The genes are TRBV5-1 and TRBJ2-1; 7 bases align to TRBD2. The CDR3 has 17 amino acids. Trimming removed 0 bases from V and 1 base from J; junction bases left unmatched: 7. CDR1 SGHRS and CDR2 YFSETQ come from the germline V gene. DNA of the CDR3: TGCGCCAGCAGCTTGGCCCCTGGGGGAGGGTCCTACAATGAGCAGTTCTTC. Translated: CASSLAPGGGSYNEQFF.

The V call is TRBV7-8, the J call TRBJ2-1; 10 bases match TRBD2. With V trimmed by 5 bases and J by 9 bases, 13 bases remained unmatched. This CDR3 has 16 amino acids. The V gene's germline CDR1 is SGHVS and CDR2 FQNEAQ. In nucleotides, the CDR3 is TGTGCCAGCAGCCAAGCGCCCGGGCTAGCGGGAGTTGAGCAGTTCTTC. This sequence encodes CASSQAPGLAGVEQFF.

The CDR3 loop is CASSLVLAGITDTQYF. The CDR3 DNA reads as TGTGCCAGCAGCTTAGTACTAGCGGGAATCACAGATACGCAGTATTTT. This chain links TRBV7-2 with TRBJ2-3; the match to TRBD2 covers 10 bases. Germline loops: CDR1 SGHTA, CDR2 FQGNSA. The CDR3 runs to 16 residues. V was pared by 1 base and J by 2 bases, with 3 bases of the junction left unmatched.

This CDR3 is CASSLTVSYNEQFF. The DNA of the CDR3 is TGTGCCAGCAGTTTAACGGTCTCCTACAATGAGCAGTTCTTC. The J gene is TRBJ2-1, the V gene TRBV28; no reliable D call. The germline gives CDR1 MDHEN, CDR2 SYDVKM. CDR3 length: 14 residues. V lost 2 bases to trimming and J lost 0 bases, with 5 bases between them.

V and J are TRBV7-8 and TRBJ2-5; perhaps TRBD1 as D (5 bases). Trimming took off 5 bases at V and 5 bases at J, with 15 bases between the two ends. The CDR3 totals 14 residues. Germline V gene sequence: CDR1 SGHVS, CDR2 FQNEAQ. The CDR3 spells CASSPRIGVETQYF. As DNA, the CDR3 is TGTGCCAGCAGCCCACGGATAGGGGTGGAGACCCAGTACTTC.

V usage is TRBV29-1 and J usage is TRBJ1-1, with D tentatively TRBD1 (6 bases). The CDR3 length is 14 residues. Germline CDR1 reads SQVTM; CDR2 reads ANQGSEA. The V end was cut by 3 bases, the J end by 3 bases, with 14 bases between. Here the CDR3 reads CSVEVQGDDTEAFF. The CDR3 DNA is TGCAGCGTTGAGGTACAGGGTGATGACACTGAAGCTTTCTTT. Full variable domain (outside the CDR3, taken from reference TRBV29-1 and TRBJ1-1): SAVISQKPSRDICQRGTSLTIQCQVDSQVTMMFWYRQQPGQSLTLIATANQGSEATYESGFVIDKFPISRPNLTFSTLTVSNMSPEDSSIYLCSVEVQGDDTEAFFGQGTRLTVV.

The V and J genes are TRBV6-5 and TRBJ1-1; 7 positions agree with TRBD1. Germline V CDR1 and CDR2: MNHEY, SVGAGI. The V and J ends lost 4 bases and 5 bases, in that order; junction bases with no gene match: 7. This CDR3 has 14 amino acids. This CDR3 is CASSWGTVNTEAFF. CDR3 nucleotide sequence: TGTGCCAGCAGTTGGGGGACAGTAAATACTGAAGCTTTCTTT.

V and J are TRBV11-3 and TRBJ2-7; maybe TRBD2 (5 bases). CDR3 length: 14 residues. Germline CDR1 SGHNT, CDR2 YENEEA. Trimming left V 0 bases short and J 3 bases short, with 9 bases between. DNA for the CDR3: TGTGCCAGCAGCTTAGAATTAGCGAGCTACGAGCAGTACTTC. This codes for CASSLELASYEQYF.